The next 19 T cell receptor beta chains were all read from a single sample in a study of early T cells in non-severe SARS-CoV-2 infection. In TCRdb, the 5' RACE reads were re-called with MiXCR into one record per CDR3 protein. The sample shows 66,000 or so distinct CDR3 sequences, less than 15% of them seen only once. Sequences were obtained from whole blood. The receptors stem from an adult who was a healthcare worker with PCR-confirmed SARS-CoV-2 infection or an uninfected control (not recorded which).

By frequency in the sample, this clonotype is medium-sized. The chain is built from TRBV6-4 and TRBJ2-3; TRBD2 matches 10 bases. CDR1 and CDR2 from the germline V gene are MRHNA and SNTAGT. The CDR3 has 14 amino acids. V trimming: 6 bases; J trimming: 4 bases; junction bases outside the gene matches: 4. The CDR3 bases are TGTGCCAGCAGCCAGCGGGAGGGCGCAGATACGCAGTATTTT. Protein: CASSQREGADTQYF.

This clonotype has ten or more counts. The chain carries TRBV12-3 or TRBV12-4 and TRBJ2-5; tentative D call: TRBD2 (6 bases). Trimming took 6 bases from V and 2 from J, leaving 10 bases between them. This CDR3 has 13 amino acids. CDR3 nucleotides: TGTGCCAGCAGCCAAGGACTACAAGAGACCCAGTACTTC. Encoded protein: CASSQGLQETQYF.

This clonotype has at least ten counts. V and J are TRBV29-1 and TRBJ2-1; 9 nucleotides align to TRBD1. Germline CDR1 SQVTM, CDR2 ANQGSEA. With 4 bases clipped from V and 4 bases from J, the junction kept 5 bases outside the gene matches. The CDR3 sequence is 14 residues long. The CDR3 DNA sequence: TGCAGCGTTGCTGGGGGGACAGGGTACAATGAGCAGTTCTTC. It translates to CSVAGGTGYNEQFF.

In DNA, the CDR3 is TGTGCCACCAGCATTTCCCCCGACAGTGCTGTGGACGAGCAGTACTTC. This codes for CATSISPDSAVDEQYF. This rearrangement joins TRBV15 to TRBJ2-7, with a weak D call TRBD1 (5 bases). In germline, CDR1 is LNHNV, CDR2 YYDKDF (reference sequence). The CDR3 runs 16 residues. Trimming removed 4 bases from V and 5 bases from J, with 21 bases in between.

This clonotype appeared a few times. The J gene is TRBJ2-2, the V gene TRBV27; tentatively, D is TRBD1 (5 bases). CDR1 and CDR2 (germline): MNHEY, SMNVEV (reference sequence). V was clipped by 2 bases and J by 0 bases, with 7 bases between them. This CDR3 comprises 15 residues. This chain's CDR3 is CASSLARANTGELFF. The DNA for the CDR3 is TGTGCCAGCAGTTTAGCCAGGGCGAACACCGGGGAGCTGTTTTTT.

This clonotype was counted a few times. The chain has TRBV5-1 and TRBJ1-4; D is possibly TRBD1 (5 bases). Germline values: CDR1 SGHRS, CDR2 YFSETQ. Deletions cut 3 bases from V and 6 bases from J, with 12 bases between. The CDR3 has 14 amino acids. The CDR3 DNA reads TGCGCCAGCAGCTCGACAGTGGGTTATGAAAAACTGTTTTTT. The encoded protein is CASSSTVGYEKLFF.

This clonotype came up a few times. The chain carries TRBV7-3 and TRBJ2-1; TRBD2 matches at 10 bases. This CDR3 is built from 14 residues. With V trimmed by 5 bases and J by 7 bases, 5 bases remained unmatched. Germline CDR1 SGHTA, CDR2 FQGTGA. This CDR3 reads CASSLAGVLNEQFF. CDR3 DNA: TGTGCCAGCAGCCTAGCGGGAGTCCTGAATGAGCAGTTCTTC.

In its sample, this clonotype was seen a few times. The chain carries TRBV6-1 and TRBJ2-5; TRBD2 might be the D (6 bases). V shed 8 bases and J shed 3 bases, with 16 bases lying between them. Germline-derived CDR1 and CDR2 are MNHNS and SASEGT. The CDR3 loop spans 14 amino acids. Here the CDR3 reads CASAKLAQKETQYF. CDR3 DNA: TGTGCCAGCGCCAAACTAGCCCAAAAAGAGACCCAGTACTTC.

This clonotype occurred a few times. The J gene is TRBJ1-1, the V gene TRBV29-1; the D gene is possibly TRBD1 (5 bases). This CDR3 is built from 14 residues. The V and J ends lost 6 bases and 1 base respectively, with 15 bases between them. Germline V gene sequence: CDR1 SQVTM, CDR2 ANQGSEA. CDR3 sequence reads: CSVSPRGRNTEAFF. In DNA form, the CDR3 reads TGCAGCGTGTCTCCAAGGGGCAGGAACACTGAAGCTTTCTTT.

This clonotype came up a few times. The V and J genes are TRBV7-2 and TRBJ2-7, with 11 bases lining up with TRBD2. Trimming cost V 2 bases and J 3 bases; bases outside gene matches: 3. The CDR3 has 15 amino acids. CDR1 is SGHTA, CDR2 FQGNSA, per germline. The CDR3 reads CASSLFGTSGYEQYF. The CDR3 nucleotides are TGTGCCAGCAGCTTATTCGGGACTAGCGGCTACGAGCAGTACTTC.

There are a few counts of this clonotype. This chain joins TRBV5-1 and TRBJ1-1; 8 bases line up with TRBD1. Germline values: CDR1 SGHRS, CDR2 YFSETQ. The CDR3 sequence is 13 residues long. V shed 2 bases and J 5 bases; nucleotides not matched to a gene: 2. The CDR3: CASSFTGGTEAFF. DNA for the CDR3: TGCGCCAGCAGCTTCACAGGGGGGACTGAAGCTTTCTTT. The full variable domain, with the rest looked up from reference TRBV5-1 and TRBJ1-1, is KAGVTQTPRYLIKTRGQQVTLSCSPISGHRSVSWYQQTPGQGLQFLFEYFSETQRNKGNFPGRFSGRQFSNSRSEMNVSTLELGDSALYLCASSFTGGTEAFFGQGTRLTVV.

This clonotype was recorded a few times. The gene calls are TRBV6-2 or TRBV6-3 and TRBJ2-1; D might be TRBD2 (8 bases). The germline CDR1 and CDR2 sequences are MNHEY and SVGEGT. The CDR3 runs to 18 residues. Trimming shortened V by 0 bases and J by 3 bases, and 18 bases separated the two germline ends. CDR3 residues: CASSYSRGREAFYNEQFF. The CDR3 DNA reads TGTGCCAGCAGTTACTCGAGGGGGCGGGAGGCTTTCTACAATGAGCAGTTCTTC.

There are many counts of this clonotype. V gene TRBV7-2 combines with J gene TRBJ2-3; a weak D match, TRBD2 (5 bases). Germline assignment: CDR1 SGHTA and CDR2 FQGNSA. Trimming took 1 base from V and 2 from J, leaving 13 bases between them. This CDR3 has 16 amino acids. CDR3 DNA sequence: TGTGCCAGCAGCTTAGGGACTTATTCCTACACAGATACGCAGTATTTT. It yields the protein CASSLGTYSYTDTQYF.

Ten or more counts support this clonotype. CDR3 bases: TGCAGTTATCAGGCTGTTAACTACGAGCAGTACTTC. Amino acids: CSYQAVNYEQYF. The chain has TRBV20-1 and TRBJ2-7; D ambiguous. Deletions cut 8 bases from V and 3 bases from J, with 14 bases between. Germline values: CDR1 DFQATT, CDR2 SNEGSKA (reference sequence). This CDR3 is built from 12 residues.

This chain links TRBV4-2 with TRBJ2-7, with a weak D call TRBD2 (6 bases). Trimming removed 6 bases from V and 4 bases from J, with 19 bases in between. Germline V lookup: CDR1 LGHNA, CDR2 YNFKEQ. This CDR3 comprises 15 residues. CDR3 protein: CASRPLAEGLYEQYF. The CDR3 coding sequence is TGTGCCAGCAGACCCCTGGCGGAGGGGCTTTACGAGCAGTACTTC.

This clonotype has at least ten counts. The chain combines TRBV19 with TRBJ1-6; TRBD1 might be the D (5 bases). The CDR3 contains 13 residues. V shed 7 bases and J shed 8 bases, with 12 bases lying between them. Germline CDR1 reads LNHDA; CDR2 reads SQIVND (reference sequence). CDR3 coding DNA: TGTGCCAGTACCGTCGGGGGAGATTCACCCCTCCACTTT. This gives the protein CASTVGGDSPLHF.

The V call is TRBV29-1, the J call TRBJ1-2; TRBD1 matches at 11 bases. The CDR3 is made up of 13 amino acids. Germline V CDR1 and CDR2: SQVTM, ANQGSEA. V lost 6 bases to trimming and J lost 7 bases; unmatched junction nucleotides: 7. CDR3 nucleotides: TGCAGCGTGTGGACAGGGGGCATCGGTGGCTACACCTTC. Translating it yields CSVWTGGIGGYTF.

CDR3 sequence (DNA): TGTGCCAGCAGTCGAGCGACAGGGTCCAGGGCTGAAGCTTTCTTT. It is translated as CASSRATGSRAEAFF. The V gene is TRBV28, the J gene TRBJ1-1; TRBD1 matches at 7 bases. This CDR3 comprises 15 residues. The trim removed 5 bases at V and 6 bases at J, leaving 12 bases unmatched. Looked up from germline, CDR1 is MDHEN and CDR2 is SYDVKM. The full variable domain, rest sourced from reference TRBV28 and TRBJ1-1, is DVKVTQSSRYLVKRTGEKVFLECVQDMDHENMFWYRQDPGLGLRLIYFSYDVKMKEKGDIPEGYSVSREKKERFSLILESASTNQTSMYLCASSRATGSRAEAFFGQGTRLTVV.

This clonotype was observed many times. CDR3 sequence reads: CASSIWAGGLNNEQFF. As DNA, the CDR3 is TGTGCCAGTAGTATATGGGCGGGAGGACTTAACAATGAGCAGTTCTTC. V gene TRBV19 combines with J gene TRBJ2-1; TRBD2 matches 8 bases. Germline assignment: CDR1 LNHDA and CDR2 SQIVND (reference sequence). The CDR3 contains 16 residues. Trimming cost V 2 bases and J 5 bases; bases outside gene matches: 8.